Following are 26 T cell receptor beta chains from one sample sequenced in a study of early T cells in non-severe SARS-CoV-2 infection. TCRdb called the 5' RACE reads again in MiXCR, with one record for every CDR3 protein. This sample has 70,000 to 80,000 distinct CDR3 sequences, with 9.5% to 15% found just once. The specimen comprised whole blood, sampled at baseline. The receptors come from an adult who was a healthcare worker with PCR-confirmed SARS-CoV-2 infection or an uninfected control (not recorded which).

J is TRBJ2-2 and V is TRBV28, with D unclear. Trimming took 6 bases from V and 6 from J, leaving 8 bases between them. Looked up from germline, CDR1 is MDHEN and CDR2 is SYDVKM. This CDR3 comprises 12 residues. The chain's CDR3 is CASSFTPGELFF. CDR3 in DNA: TGTGCCAGCAGCTTCACACCCGGGGAGCTGTTTTTT.

The chain is built from TRBV28 and TRBJ1-2; perhaps TRBD1 as D (5 bases). V gave up 5 bases and J gave up 4 bases, with 8 bases separating them. The germline V gene has CDR1 MDHEN and CDR2 SYDVKM. The CDR3 totals 12 residues. CDR3 loop: CASSAGGYGYTF. The CDR3 DNA reads as TGTGCCAGCAGTGCCGGGGGCTATGGCTACACCTTC.

In its sample, this clonotype was seen a few times. The gene calls are TRBV6-4 and TRBJ2-1; TRBD2 aligns across 10 bases. CDR1 is MRHNA and CDR2 is SNTAGT in the germline V gene. The CDR3 covers 15 residues. J gave up 8 bases and V 5 bases, and 9 bases lay outside the gene matches. For the CDR3, the DNA is TGTGCCAGCAGTCCAAAAGCGGGGGGGCCGGATGAGCAGTTCTTC. It is translated as CASSPKAGGPDEQFF.

This rearrangement joins TRBV7-6 to TRBJ1-6; no reliable D call. V lost 1 base to trimming and J lost 5 bases, with 12 bases between them. Germline lookup yields CDR1 SGHVS and CDR2 FNYEAQ. This CDR3 spans 16 amino acids. CDR3 in DNA: TGTGCCAGCAGCTTAGGAGGGCAGGCCCATAATTCACCCCTCCACTTT. This encodes CASSLGGQAHNSPLHF.

This clonotype was recorded a few times. V is TRBV20-1 and J is TRBJ1-2; 8 nucleotides match TRBD1. The germline V gene has CDR1 DFQATT and CDR2 SNEGSKA (reference sequence). The CDR3 covers 13 residues. V lost 4 bases, J lost 3 bases, and 4 bases stayed unmatched. Here the CDR3 reads CSAKAGGDYGYTF. The DNA of the CDR3 is TGCAGTGCTAAGGCAGGGGGCGACTATGGCTACACCTTC.

This clonotype turned up a few times. This chain links TRBV20-1 with TRBJ2-3, with unresolved D. In germline, CDR1 is DFQATT, CDR2 SNEGSKA (reference sequence). V was clipped by 2 bases and J by 5 bases, with 8 bases between them. There are 12 residues in the CDR3. CDR3 protein: CSARTHLDTQYF. The CDR3 DNA is TGCAGTGCTAGAACCCACTTAGATACGCAGTATTTT.

This clonotype was counted only a few times. V usage is TRBV11-2 and J usage is TRBJ2-7; D is ambiguous. Trimming removed 1 base at V and 2 bases at J, with 18 bases between. The CDR3 is 17 amino acids. Germline V gene sequence: CDR1 SGHAT, CDR2 FQNNGV. CDR3: CASSLGRLLLPAYEQYF. CDR3 sequence (DNA): TGTGCCAGCAGCTTAGGACGCCTACTACTCCCCGCCTACGAGCAGTACTTC.

This clonotype was found many times. The chain employs TRBV6-5 and TRBJ1-6, with 9 bases that match TRBD1. The CDR3 totals 15 residues. CDR1 and CDR2 (germline): MNHEY, SVGAGI. Trimming cost V 2 bases and J 10 bases; bases outside gene matches: 6. The CDR3 bases are TGTGCCAGCAGTTACGGGACAGGGAAGGGGTCACCCCTCCACTTT. Translation: CASSYGTGKGSPLHF.

In its sample, this clonotype was seen many times. The V and J genes are TRBV3-1 and TRBJ1-1; no clear D. Looked up from germline, CDR1 is LGHDT and CDR2 is YNNKEL (reference sequence). The CDR3 covers 13 residues. V was trimmed by 6 bases and J by 3 bases, leaving 11 bases between them. The CDR3 region is CASRSFRDTEAFF. The CDR3 DNA follows: TGTGCCAGCAGATCATTTCGAGACACTGAAGCTTTCTTT.

The chain employs TRBV29-1 and TRBJ2-2; 10 bases fit TRBD1. The CDR3 runs to 16 residues. Germline trimming cut 0 bases from V and 4 bases from J; bases unmatched to any gene: 5. The V gene's germline CDR1 is SQVTM and CDR2 ANQGSEA. The DNA for the CDR3 is TGCAGCGTTGAAGAATCCGGGACAGGGGTCACCGGGGAGCTGTTTTTT. Translated: CSVEESGTGVTGELFF.

The rearrangement joins TRBV5-1 to TRBJ2-3; possible D gene TRBD2, 6 bases. The CDR3 has 14 residues. The V and J ends lost 4 bases and 3 bases respectively, with 12 bases between them. In germline, CDR1 is SGHRS, CDR2 YFSETQ. The CDR3 region has the DNA TGCGCCAGCAGCCGGGGACGGGGGACAGATACGCAGTATTTT. Amino acid sequence: CASSRGRGTDTQYF. Based on the CDR3 plus reference TRBV5-1 and TRBJ2-3, the full variable domain is KAGVTQTPRYLIKTRGQQVTLSCSPISGHRSVSWYQQTPGQGLQFLFEYFSETQRNKGNFPGRFSGRQFSNSRSEMNVSTLELGDSALYLCASSRGRGTDTQYFGPGTRLTVL.

In this sample, this clonotype turned up a few times. V is TRBV7-2 and J is TRBJ1-1, with unresolved D. CDR1 is SGHTA and CDR2 is FQGNSA in the germline V gene. The CDR3 is 12 residues long. Trimming pared 5 bases from V and 11 bases from J, leaving 15 bases between. CDR3 in amino acids: CASSPSRAGAFF. As DNA, the CDR3 is TGTGCCAGCAGCCCCAGTAGGGCAGGTGCTTTCTTT.

In its sample, this clonotype was seen a few times. V and J are TRBV6-6 and TRBJ2-5; TRBD1 is a possible D gene (7 bases). Trimming pared 8 bases from V and 5 bases from J, leaving 18 bases between. CDR3 length: 14 amino acids. Germline V CDR1 and CDR2: MNHNY, SVGAGI (reference sequence). The CDR3 sequence: CASRQGGLTETQYF. The CDR3 DNA is TGTGCCAGCCGGCAGGGGGGTCTAACGGAGACCCAGTACTTC.

The chain uses TRBV6-6 and TRBJ2-5; D is uncertain. Germline values: CDR1 MNHNY, CDR2 SVGAGI (reference sequence). Trimming stripped 6 bases from V and 4 bases from J, with 12 bases between. This CDR3 comprises 13 residues. The DNA for the CDR3 is TGTGCCAGCAGCCAGTTGGGGTTAGAGACCCAGTACTTC. Translating gives CASSQLGLETQYF.

This clonotype was detected a few times. This rearrangement joins TRBV28 to TRBJ1-2; 7 nucleotides match TRBD1. V lost 5 bases and J lost 8; bases outside the gene matches: 5. CDR1 is MDHEN, CDR2 SYDVKM, per germline. The CDR3 runs 12 residues. In DNA, the CDR3 is TGTGCCAGCAGTCTCCGGGACAGAGGCTACACCTTC. As protein: CASSLRDRGYTF.

The chain couples TRBV6-5 to TRBJ2-4, with TRBD1 matching over 10 bases. Germline V gene sequence: CDR1 MNHEY, CDR2 SVGAGI. V shed 5 bases and J 4 bases; nucleotides not matched to a gene: 5. CDR3 length: 15 amino acids. The CDR3 loop is CASSPRDRGKNIQYF. In DNA form, the CDR3 reads TGTGCCAGCAGTCCTAGGGACAGGGGAAAAAACATTCAGTACTTC.

This clonotype was seen many times. The CDR3 protein is CASSLRSGRSPPGYTF. CDR3 sequence (DNA): TGTGCCAGCAGTTTAAGGTCTGGCAGGAGCCCCCCTGGCTACACCTTC. This chain uses TRBV28 with TRBJ1-2; no clear D. CDR1 is MDHEN, CDR2 SYDVKM, per germline. With 2 bases removed from V and 7 bases from J, the gap between germline ends came to 20 bases. CDR3 length: 16 residues.

This clonotype occurred a few times. The rearrangement joins TRBV12-3 or TRBV12-4 to TRBJ2-7; possibly TRBD1 or TRBD2 for D (6 bases each). The CDR3 runs 15 residues. The V and J ends lost 6 bases and 3 bases respectively, with 18 bases between them. The CDR3 loop is CASSLRQAGFYEQYF. In DNA form, the CDR3 reads TGTGCCAGCAGCCTGAGACAGGCGGGATTCTACGAGCAGTACTTC.

The chain employs TRBV7-9 and TRBJ2-5; D might be TRBD2 (6 bases). This CDR3 contains 15 residues. Deletions cut 5 bases from V and 10 bases from J, with 23 bases between. Germline V gives CDR1 SEHNR, CDR2 FQNEAQ (reference sequence). CDR3 loop: CASSGRRAAEEGQYF. As DNA, the CDR3 is TGTGCCAGCAGCGGCCGCAGGGCCGCGGAGGAGGGCCAGTACTTC.

This clonotype was seen a few times. The chain couples TRBV14 to TRBJ2-3, with D possibly TRBD2 on 5 matching bases. V was shortened by 2 bases and J by 8 bases, with 17 bases between the two germline ends. The CDR3 loop spans 15 amino acids. Germline V gene lookup returns CDR1 SGHDN and CDR2 FVKESK. In nucleotides, the CDR3 is TGTGCCAGCAGCCAACCAATTGGAGGTGTTATTACGCAGTATTTT. Amino acids: CASSQPIGGVITQYF.

The sample holds a few counts of this clonotype. This rearrangement joins TRBV25-1 to TRBJ2-5, with 8 bases aligning to TRBD2. The length of the CDR3 is 15 residues. The ends lost 6 bases at V and 1 base at J; junction bases unmatched: 7. The germline gives CDR1 MGHDK, CDR2 SYGVNS. CDR3 nucleotide sequence: TGTGCCAGCAGCGAACCGGGACTAGGCCAAGAGACCCAGTACTTC. This codes for CASSEPGLGQETQYF. The entire variable domain, with the rest obtained from reference TRBV25-1 and TRBJ2-5, is as follows: EADIYQTPRYLVIGTGKKITLECSQTMGHDKMYWYQQDPGMELHLIHYSYGVNSTEKGDLSSESTVSRIRTEHFPLTLESARPSHTSQYLCASSEPGLGQETQYFGPGTRLLVL.

The rearrangement uses TRBV7-3 and TRBJ2-2; 13 nucleotides line up with TRBD2. V shed 5 bases and J 9 bases; nucleotides not matched to a gene: 6. Germline loops: CDR1 SGHTA, CDR2 FQGTGA. This CDR3 region has 15 residues. The CDR3 loop reads CASSPQGLAGRELFF. The CDR3 region has the DNA TGTGCCAGCAGCCCCCAGGGACTAGCGGGGAGGGAGCTGTTTTTT.

Here the CDR3 reads CASSLRGIARTGELFF. The CDR3 bases are TGTGCCAGCAGCTTACGGGGAATAGCGCGGACCGGGGAGCTGTTTTTT. V and J are TRBV11-1 and TRBJ2-2; TRBD2 is a possible D gene (5 bases). Germline-derived CDR1 and CDR2 are SGHAT and FQDESV (reference sequence). Trimming shortened V by 2 bases and J by 5 bases, and 15 bases separated the two germline ends. The CDR3 sequence is 16 residues long.

The chain couples TRBV4-1 to TRBJ1-3; D is perhaps TRBD1 (5 bases). Germline assignment: CDR1 MGHRA and CDR2 YSYEKL. Trimming took 4 bases from V and 0 from J, leaving 13 bases between them. This CDR3 region has 16 residues. Here the CDR3 reads CASSPLGRHSGNTIYF. CDR3 nucleotide sequence: TGCGCCAGCAGCCCGTTGGGACGGCACTCTGGAAACACCATATATTTT.

The chain recombines TRBV19 with TRBJ1-5; D unclear. CDR1 LNHDA and CDR2 SQIVND come from the germline V gene (reference sequence). The V end lost 0 bases, the J end lost 7 bases, and 13 bases lay between the germline ends. CDR3 length: 15 residues. The CDR3 DNA sequence: TGTGCCAGTAGTATAGATCCCTTTAAGACGCAGCCCCAGCATTTT. Amino acids: CASSIDPFKTQPQHF. Combining the CDR3 with reference TRBV19 and TRBJ1-5 gives the whole variable domain DGGITQSPKYLFRKEGQNVTLSCEQNLNHDAMYWYRQDPGQGLRLIYYSQIVNDFQKGDIAEGYSVSREKKESFPLTVTSAQKNPTAFYLCASSIDPFKTQPQHFGDGTRLSIL.

Regarding this clonotype: This may be a read error, as it is one base from a much larger clone. The chain couples TRBV29-1 to TRBJ2-3; D is uncertain. The CDR3 covers 11 residues. Germline V lookup: CDR1 SQVTM, CDR2 ANQGSEA. V dropped 2 bases and J dropped 4 bases, with 4 bases sitting between them. The DNA of the CDR3 is TGCAGCGTTGAAAGGGCAGATACGCAGTATTTT. Amino acid sequence: CSVERADTQYF.